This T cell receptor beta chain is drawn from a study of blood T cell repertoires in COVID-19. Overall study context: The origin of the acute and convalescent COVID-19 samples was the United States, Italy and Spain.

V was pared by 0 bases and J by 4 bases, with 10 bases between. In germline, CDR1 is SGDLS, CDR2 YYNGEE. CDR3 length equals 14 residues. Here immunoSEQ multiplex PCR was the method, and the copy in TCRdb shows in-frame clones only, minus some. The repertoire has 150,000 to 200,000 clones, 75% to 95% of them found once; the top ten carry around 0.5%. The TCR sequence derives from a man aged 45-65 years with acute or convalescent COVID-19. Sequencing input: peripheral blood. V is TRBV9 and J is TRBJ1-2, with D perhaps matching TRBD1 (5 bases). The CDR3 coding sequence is TGTGCCAGCAGCGTAGCCCCGACAGTCTATGGCTACACCTTC. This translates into CASSVAPTVYGYTF.